The entry that follows covers one T cell receptor (beta chain) sequence. Its antigen specificity is not known. Base-call qualities are not available, and no considerably larger clone is one nucleotide away. According to the study, the label for this sample's time point signals: about 28 days (+/-7) after the second vaccine dose. AZD1222 recipients given second doses at about 4 weeks or at about 12 weeks were pooled, since spike-specific TCR depth and breadth were not found to differ between the two schedules. Samples from vaccinated people were obtained from the UK trials COV001 and COV002, which included a single-blind randomized controlled phase 2/3 trial of AZD1222 (ChAdOx1 nCoV-19) in healthy adults. Trial participant PBMC samples were collected at day 0 and day 28 after the second dose for TCRbeta chain sequencing. The sample belongs to a study of T cell responses to AZD1222 COVID-19 vaccine (dated by TCRdb to about 2021). Broadly, across the study: TCR sequencing was performed for roughly 240 trial participants, of whom about 200 were given two doses of AZD1222 and around 26 were given two doses of MenACWY control vaccine. Trial participants were enrolled into age subgroups of 18-55, 56-69 and 70-plus years, which contained approximately 150, 30 and 60 TCR-sequenced participants, respectively.

From a lookup of the germline V gene, CDR1 and CDR2 are LGHNA and YNFKEQ. Relative to germline, V is 1 base shorter and J is 5 bases shorter, with 17 bases between their ends. The CDR3, from cysteine to phenylalanine, totals 17 residues. The read is trimmed to its CDR3 DNA, 51 bases read in frame from base 1. The CDR3 regions of human TCRbeta chains were subjected to immunosequencing. Turning to the authors' computational methods: Repertoire TCRs were checked for matches against a reference library of SARS-CoV-2-specific TCRs that had been generated using the MIRA antigen-specificity platform. Breadth was defined as the fraction of unique TCRs that were SARS-CoV-2-associated, and depth was defined as the fraction of total T cells that were SARS-CoV-2-associated. Using the MIRA data, each spike-specific TCR was mapped to the spike region that the TCR reacts to and placed in a CD4 or CD8 class. Log10-transformed breadth and depth values were compared by one-way ANOVA with Sidak's multiple comparisons tests. TCRdb mirrors the immuneACCESS table, restricted to in-frame sequences. Some clones are absent from its copies; in checked studies, under half trace to an unresolved V gene, and the reason for the others is unknown. That table is the source of V, J and clone size, and D and trimming were worked out from the DNA. The sample yields tens of thousands of clones; about 80% were counted once. The leading ten clones occupy roughly 5.2% of the sample.

Study-wide findings and limitations: Reportedly, almost half of the unique spike-specific TCRs recognized epitopes lying outside the regions that are mutated in the B.1.351 and B.1.1.7 variants. Participants were mostly white British and included more females than males, and it was suggested by the authors that clonal diversity may have been underestimated. Conclusions about previously exposed vaccinees are limited because only a handful of AZD1222 recipients were SARS-CoV-2 seropositive at baseline. After two AZD1222 doses, both the breadth and the depth of spike-specific TCRs were significantly higher than at day 0 and than in MenACWY recipients. The 56-69-year group was small, and its depth increase did not reach significance, likely because of low power. Vaccine-associated CD4 TCRs spanned the whole spike protein, with dominant responses in regions 160-218 and 743-854. Because no samples from the day 14 peak response were available, repertoires could be characterized only after the peak T cell response.

The chain couples TRBV4-2 to TRBJ1-4; the D gene assignment is ambiguous. The starting material was peripheral blood, obtained 28 days after the second AZD1222 dose. This TCR derives from an adult who received the AZD1222 COVID-19 vaccine. The CDR3 loop reads CASSQGAASTVNEKLFF. The nucleotide sequence reads as follows: TGTGCCAGCAGCCAAGGAGCTGCGAGTACGGTAAATGAAAAACTGTTTTTT.